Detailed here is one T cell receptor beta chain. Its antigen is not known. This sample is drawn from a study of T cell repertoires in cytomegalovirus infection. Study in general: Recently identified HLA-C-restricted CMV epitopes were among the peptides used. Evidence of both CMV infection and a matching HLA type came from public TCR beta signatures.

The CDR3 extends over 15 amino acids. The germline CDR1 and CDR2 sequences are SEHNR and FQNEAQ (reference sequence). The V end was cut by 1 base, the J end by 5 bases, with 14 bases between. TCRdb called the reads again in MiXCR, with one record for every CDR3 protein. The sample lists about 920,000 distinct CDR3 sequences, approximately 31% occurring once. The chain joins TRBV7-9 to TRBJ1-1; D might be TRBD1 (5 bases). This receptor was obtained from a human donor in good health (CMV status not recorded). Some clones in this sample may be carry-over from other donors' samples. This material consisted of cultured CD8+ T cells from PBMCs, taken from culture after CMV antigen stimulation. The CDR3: CASSLDTGGVTEAFF. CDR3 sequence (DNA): TGTGCCAGCAGCTTAGATACAGGAGGGGTAACTGAAGCTTTCTTT.